These T cell receptor beta chains were read from a single sample in a study of blood T cell repertoires in COVID-19. This table comes from immunoSEQ multiplex PCR, and its TCRdb copy is limited to in-frame clones, with some not included. The sample has fewer than 250,000 clones, approximately 90% seen once; the top ten hold 1% to 1.4%. The source material was peripheral blood. The source is a man aged 25-45 years with acute or convalescent COVID-19. Each CDR3 is given with its conserved first and last residue. The order of the fields is D gene, V gene, J gene, clone size, CDR3 protein, CDR3 DNA. A D gene is named only where the DNA matches it firmly. Clone size is not always given. Where it is, it says once, few, many or a class for expanded clones.

d_gene: -; v_gene: TRBV7-9; j_gene: TRBJ1-3; abundance: -; CDR3aa: CASSYLRGSGNTIYF; CDR3nt: TGTGCCAGCAGCTACCTCAGGGGCTCTGGAAACACCATATATTTT
d_gene: TRBD2; v_gene: TRBV19; j_gene: TRBJ2-2; abundance: -; CDR3aa: CASSTNLRYSGDRRELFF; CDR3nt: TGTGCCAGTAGTACCAACCTTAGGTATAGCGGGGATCGCCGGGAGCTGTTTTTT
d_gene: TRBD1; v_gene: TRBV28; j_gene: TRBJ2-7; abundance: once; CDR3aa: CASTSPGQSSYEQYF; CDR3nt: TGTGCCAGCACTTCGCCGGGACAGTCCTCCTACGAGCAGTACTTC
d_gene: -; v_gene: TRBV29-1; j_gene: TRBJ1-5; abundance: -; CDR3aa: CSVATPNSNQPQHF; CDR3nt: TGCAGCGTCGCGACACCGAATAGCAATCAGCCCCAGCATTTT
d_gene: TRBD2; v_gene: TRBV25-1; j_gene: TRBJ2-7; abundance: once; CDR3aa: CASSEYSGRANEQYF; CDR3nt: TGTGCCAGCAGTGAATACAGCGGGAGGGCCAACGAGCAGTACTTC
d_gene: -; v_gene: TRBV2; j_gene: TRBJ1-2; abundance: once; CDR3aa: CAGRGEENYGYTF; CDR3nt: TGTGCCGGTCGAGGGGAGGAAAACTATGGCTACACCTTC
d_gene: -; v_gene: TRBV2; j_gene: TRBJ1-3; abundance: -; CDR3aa: CASSLGVSRNTIYF; CDR3nt: TGTGCCAGCAGCCTCGGGGTATCTAGAAACACCATATATTTT
d_gene: TRBD1; v_gene: TRBV28; j_gene: TRBJ2-7; abundance: few; CDR3aa: CASSPHPGQAYYEQYF; CDR3nt: TGTGCCAGCAGTCCTCACCCCGGACAGGCTTACTACGAGCAGTACTTC
d_gene: -; v_gene: TRBV3-1/TRBV3-2; j_gene: TRBJ2-3; abundance: -; CDR3aa: CASSHLRMTPAIDTQYF; CDR3nt: TGTGCCAGCAGCCACCTTCGGATGACTCCTGCGATAGATACGCAGTATTTT
d_gene: -; v_gene: TRBV19; j_gene: TRBJ2-5; abundance: -; CDR3aa: CASSIELGALETQYF; CDR3nt: TGTGCCAGTAGTATAGAACTTGGGGCGTTGGAGACCCAGTACTTC
d_gene: TRBD1; v_gene: TRBV27; j_gene: TRBJ1-5; abundance: -; CDR3aa: CASSFRDRDQPQHF; CDR3nt: TGTGCCAGCAGTTTCCGGGACAGGGATCAGCCCCAGCATTTT
d_gene: -; v_gene: TRBV27; j_gene: TRBJ2-2; abundance: -; CDR3aa: CASSLNPTRNTGELFF; CDR3nt: TGTGCCAGCAGTTTAAACCCCACAAGGAACACCGGGGAGCTGTTTTTT
d_gene: TRBD1; v_gene: TRBV27; j_gene: TRBJ1-1; abundance: -; CDR3aa: CASSLGDREGTEAFF; CDR3nt: TGTGCCAGCAGTTTGGGGGACAGGGAGGGCACTGAAGCTTTCTTT
d_gene: TRBD2; v_gene: TRBV2; j_gene: TRBJ2-1; abundance: -; CDR3aa: CASVLAGGIGSYNEQFF; CDR3nt: TGTGCCAGCGTACTAGCGGGAGGAATCGGGTCCTACAATGAGCAGTTCTTC
d_gene: TRBD2; v_gene: TRBV5-4; j_gene: TRBJ2-1; abundance: -; CDR3aa: CASSAGLAGAGDEQFF; CDR3nt: TGTGCCAGCAGCGCCGGACTAGCGGGAGCTGGAGATGAGCAGTTCTTC
d_gene: TRBD1; v_gene: TRBV3-1/TRBV3-2; j_gene: TRBJ1-4; abundance: few; CDR3aa: CASSQAGTGREKLFF; CDR3nt: TGTGCCAGCAGCCAAGCGGGGACAGGGCGGGAAAAACTGTTTTTT
d_gene: -; v_gene: TRBV7-2; j_gene: TRBJ2-6; abundance: -; CDR3aa: CASSLADTGANVLTF; CDR3nt: TGTGCCAGCAGCTTAGCGGACACCGGGGCCAACGTCCTGACTTTC
d_gene: -; v_gene: TRBV4-2; j_gene: TRBJ1-4; abundance: -; CDR3aa: CASSQAGTAGPEKLFF; CDR3nt: TGTGCCAGCAGCCAGGCCGGGACGGCGGGGCCTGAAAAACTGTTTTTT
d_gene: -; v_gene: TRBV7-3; j_gene: TRBJ2-5; abundance: -; CDR3aa: CASSSSVRETQYF; CDR3nt: TGTGCCAGCAGCTCATCGGTACGAGAGACCCAGTACTTC
d_gene: TRBD1; v_gene: TRBV5-4; j_gene: TRBJ1-2; abundance: once; CDR3aa: CASSLGQVNYGYTF; CDR3nt: TGTGCCAGCAGCTTAGGACAGGTTAACTATGGCTACACCTTC
d_gene: -; v_gene: TRBV19; j_gene: TRBJ1-5; abundance: -; CDR3aa: CASSLSDFSNQPQHF; CDR3nt: TGTGCCAGTAGTTTGTCAGACTTTAGCAATCAGCCCCAGCATTTT
d_gene: -; v_gene: TRBV28; j_gene: TRBJ1-2; abundance: -; CDR3aa: CASNHRVEGYTF; CDR3nt: TGTGCCAGCAACCACAGGGTAGAGGGCTACACCTTC
d_gene: TRBD2; v_gene: TRBV19; j_gene: TRBJ2-1; abundance: -; CDR3aa: CASSRLAGGPNEQFF; CDR3nt: TGTGCCAGTAGCCGTCTAGCGGGGGGGCCGAATGAGCAGTTCTTC
d_gene: -; v_gene: TRBV19; j_gene: TRBJ2-4; abundance: -; CDR3aa: CASSMVYLINIQYF; CDR3nt: TGTGCCAGTAGTATGGTCTATTTAATAAACATTCAGTACTTC
d_gene: -; v_gene: TRBV18; j_gene: TRBJ2-1; abundance: once; CDR3aa: CASSPLQSSYNEQFF; CDR3nt: TGTGCCAGCTCACCACTACAGAGCTCCTACAATGAGCAGTTCTTC
d_gene: -; v_gene: TRBV20-1; j_gene: TRBJ2-3; abundance: -; CDR3aa: CSAQGTDTQYF; CDR3nt: TGCAGTGCTCAGGGGACGGATACGCAGTATTTT
d_gene: -; v_gene: TRBV12-3/TRBV12-4; j_gene: TRBJ1-6; abundance: -; CDR3aa: CASSFFNSPLHF; CDR3nt: TGTGCCAGCAGTTTCTTCAATTCACCCCTCCACTTT
d_gene: -; v_gene: TRBV4-2; j_gene: TRBJ2-7; abundance: -; CDR3aa: CASSPRGGVVYEQYF; CDR3nt: TGTGCCAGCAGCCCACGAGGGGGGGTGGTCTACGAGCAGTACTTC
d_gene: TRBD1; v_gene: TRBV5-1; j_gene: TRBJ2-7; abundance: few; CDR3aa: CASRIGGGYEQYF; CDR3nt: TGCGCCAGCCGAATAGGGGGCGGCTACGAGCAGTACTTC
d_gene: -; v_gene: TRBV3-1/TRBV3-2; j_gene: TRBJ1-3; abundance: -; CDR3aa: CASSPQRGNTIYF; CDR3nt: TGTGCCAGCAGCCCACAGAGAGGAAACACCATATATTTT
d_gene: -; v_gene: TRBV19; j_gene: TRBJ1-1; abundance: -; CDR3aa: CASSIRQNLGRNTEAFF; CDR3nt: TGTGCCAGTAGTATTCGACAGAACCTCGGGCGGAACACTGAAGCTTTCTTT
d_gene: -; v_gene: TRBV6-5; j_gene: TRBJ2-1; abundance: -; CDR3aa: CASSYSALASEQFF; CDR3nt: TGTGCCAGCAGTTACTCGGCACTAGCCAGTGAGCAGTTCTTC
d_gene: -; v_gene: TRBV6-5; j_gene: TRBJ1-1; abundance: -; CDR3aa: CASSYTRAGRDTEAFF; CDR3nt: TGTGCCAGCAGTTACACGAGGGCAGGGAGGGACACTGAAGCTTTCTTT
d_gene: -; v_gene: TRBV15; j_gene: TRBJ1-2; abundance: -; CDR3aa: CATSEPGGDYGYTF; CDR3nt: TGTGCCACCAGCGAACCCGGGGGGGACTATGGCTACACCTTC
d_gene: -; v_gene: TRBV18; j_gene: TRBJ1-1; abundance: -; CDR3aa: CASSPDRGFETTEAFF; CDR3nt: TGTGCCAGCTCACCAGACCGAGGGTTTGAGACCACTGAAGCTTTCTTT
d_gene: -; v_gene: TRBV18; j_gene: TRBJ1-2; abundance: -; CDR3aa: CASSPSGNYGYTF; CDR3nt: TGTGCCAGCTCACCTTCCGGTAACTATGGCTACACCTTC
d_gene: TRBD1; v_gene: TRBV2; j_gene: TRBJ2-7; abundance: -; CDR3aa: CASRGQVSLGEQYF; CDR3nt: TGTGCCAGCAGGGGACAGGTTTCCCTGGGGGAGCAGTACTTC
d_gene: TRBD1; v_gene: TRBV6-5; j_gene: TRBJ1-5; abundance: -; CDR3aa: CASRAGGLQPQHF; CDR3nt: TGTGCCAGCAGGGCAGGGGGCCTTCAGCCCCAGCATTTT
d_gene: -; v_gene: TRBV28; j_gene: TRBJ1-1; abundance: -; CDR3aa: CASSPRGALTEAFF; CDR3nt: TGTGCCAGCAGCCCCCGGGGGGCGCTGACTGAAGCTTTCTTT
d_gene: TRBD2; v_gene: TRBV7-3; j_gene: TRBJ2-7; abundance: -; CDR3aa: CASSRKAAGIYEQYF; CDR3nt: TGTGCCAGCAGCCGCAAAGCAGCGGGGATTTACGAGCAGTACTTC
d_gene: TRBD1; v_gene: TRBV19; j_gene: TRBJ2-7; abundance: once; CDR3aa: CASSDSPGQGYEQYF; CDR3nt: TGTGCCAGTAGTGATTCACCGGGACAGGGCTACGAGCAGTACTTC
d_gene: TRBD2; v_gene: TRBV28; j_gene: TRBJ2-5; abundance: -; CDR3aa: CASCPRTSGGRTQYF; CDR3nt: TGTGCCAGCTGTCCCCGGACTAGCGGGGGGAGGACCCAGTACTTC
d_gene: -; v_gene: TRBV5-1; j_gene: TRBJ1-5; abundance: -; CDR3aa: CASSLGTGMNQPQHF; CDR3nt: TGCGCCAGCAGCTTGGGGACGGGAATGAATCAGCCCCAGCATTTT
d_gene: -; v_gene: TRBV6-5; j_gene: TRBJ1-6; abundance: -; CDR3aa: CASSYSVPGNSPLHF; CDR3nt: TGTGCCAGCAGTTACAGCGTCCCCGGCAATTCACCCCTCCACTTT
d_gene: TRBD2; v_gene: TRBV7-6; j_gene: TRBJ2-1; abundance: -; CDR3aa: CASSLVVSGSSYNEQFF; CDR3nt: TGTGCCAGCAGCTTAGTAGTTAGCGGGAGCTCCTACAATGAGCAGTTCTTC
d_gene: TRBD2; v_gene: TRBV28; j_gene: TRBJ2-4; abundance: -; CDR3aa: CASSRTGGAESKNIQYF; CDR3nt: TGTGCCAGCAGTCGCACCGGGGGGGCAGAGTCCAAAAACATTCAGTACTTC
d_gene: TRBD2; v_gene: TRBV5-6; j_gene: TRBJ2-7; abundance: -; CDR3aa: CASSLWLAGSLNEQYF; CDR3nt: TGTGCCAGCAGCTTGTGGCTAGCGGGGAGCCTAAACGAGCAGTACTTC
d_gene: TRBD1; v_gene: TRBV9; j_gene: TRBJ2-7; abundance: few; CDR3aa: CASSHRDRGYEQYF; CDR3nt: TGTGCCAGCAGCCACAGGGACAGGGGTTACGAGCAGTACTTC
d_gene: -; v_gene: TRBV5-8; j_gene: TRBJ2-5; abundance: -; CDR3aa: CASSLSPGETQYF; CDR3nt: TGTGCCAGCAGCTTAAGCCCCGGAGAGACCCAGTACTTC